This TCR beta chain was observed in a study of T cells in Graves' hyperthyroidism and ophthalmopathy. Study results and limitations: Onset of ophthalmopathy came a median approximately 6.9 months after the model predicted it.

Lactation, pregnancy, other autoimmune disease or uncontrolled infection excluded patients. Orbital computed tomography, thyroid ultrasound, serum thyroxine and TRAb, and clinical symptoms together informed the diagnoses. Before ophthalmopathy appeared, progressors gave blood at initial hyperthyroidism diagnosis. The V segment lost 5 bases and the J segment 1 base; nucleotides outside the gene matches: 8. The germline V gene encodes CDR1 SGHVS and CDR2 FQNEAQ. The CDR3 sequence is 15 residues long. As for this clonotype: Its specificity is not known. A much bigger clone sits one base away, suggesting this may be a read error.

Amplification yielded TCR beta CDR3 regions, with RNA transcripts as the source. The study used the HTBI primer set for a first-round RT-PCR of the TCR CDR3. A single record per CDR3 protein comes from TCRdb applying MiXCR to the multiplex PCR reads. The data show fewer than 400,000 distinct CDR3 sequences, roughly 14% seen once. Sequencing was performed on blood. J is TRBJ2-7 and V is TRBV7-8; 7 bases align to TRBD2. This receptor was obtained from a woman younger than 30 with Graves' hyperthyroidism that later progressed to Graves' ophthalmopathy. DNA for the CDR3: TGTGCCAGCAGCCTCACTGGACTAGATTCCTACGAGCAGTACTTC. Translating it yields CASSLTGLDSYEQYF. Based on the CDR3 plus reference TRBV7-8 and TRBJ2-7, the full variable domain is GAGVSQSPRYKVAKRGQDVALRCDPISGHVSLFWYQQALGQGPEFLTYFQNEAQLDKSGLPSDRFFAERPEGSVSTLKIQRTQQEDSAVYLCASSLTGLDSYEQYFGPGTRLTVT.